The 31 T cell receptor beta chains below all came from one sample that was sequenced in a study of neurological immune-mediated disorders. TCRdb reprocessed the 5' RACE reads via MiXCR and lists one record per CDR3 protein. The repertoire has 35,000 to 45,000 distinct CDR3 sequences, 11% of them found once; the top ten carry 3% to 4.5%. Sequenced material: CD4+ T cells from blood. These TCRs come from a woman aged 25 to 39 with HTLV-1-associated myelopathy (HAM/TSP).

This clonotype was detected ten times or more. The chain couples TRBV20-1 to TRBJ2-7; D is unclear. Germline-derived CDR1 and CDR2 are DFQATT and SNEGSKA (reference sequence). Trimming removed 0 bases at V and 0 bases at J, with 9 bases between. The CDR3 spans 14 residues. CDR3 DNA: TGCAGTGCTAGAGATCGGCCTGCCTCCTACGAGCAGTACTTC. This encodes CSARDRPASYEQYF.

This clonotype was counted only a few times. The CDR3: CASSPRGAYNEQFF. The CDR3 DNA reads as TGCGCCAGCAGCCCCAGGGGCGCTTACAATGAGCAGTTCTTC. The V call is TRBV5-1, the J call TRBJ2-1, with TRBD1 as a possible D gene (6 bases). Germline V gene lookup returns CDR1 SGHRS and CDR2 YFSETQ. The CDR3 is 14 amino acids. V was trimmed by 4 bases and J by 4 bases, leaving 12 bases between them. Full variable domain (remainder filled in from reference TRBV5-1 and TRBJ2-1): KAGVTQTPRYLIKTRGQQVTLSCSPISGHRSVSWYQQTPGQGLQFLFEYFSETQRNKGNFPGRFSGRQFSNSRSEMNVSTLELGDSALYLCASSPRGAYNEQFFGPGTRLTVL.

This clonotype has at least ten counts. V usage is TRBV15 and J usage is TRBJ2-1, with unresolved D. CDR3 length: 9 residues. Germline lookup yields CDR1 LNHNV and CDR2 YYDKDF (reference sequence). V was trimmed by 1 base and J by 15 bases, leaving 4 bases between them. The CDR3 loop reads CATSRGPFF. CDR3 coding DNA: TGTGCCACCAGCAGAGGACCGTTCTTC.

This clonotype has a count of ten or more. The chain combines TRBV10-3 with TRBJ2-3; no firm D call. Trimming removed 6 bases from V and 1 base from J, with 11 bases in between. There are 14 residues in the CDR3. In germline, CDR1 is ENHRY, CDR2 SYGVKD. The CDR3 DNA is TGTGCCATCAGGCACTCCACTGGCACAGATACGCAGTATTTT. Protein product: CAIRHSTGTDTQYF.

This clonotype has a count of ten or more. The CDR3 DNA sequence: TGTGCCAGCAGCTATGGGCGGGGGGCTTCTCCGGTGTACGAGCAGTACTTC. It encodes CASSYGRGASPVYEQYF. The chain links TRBV5-6 to TRBJ2-7; TRBD2 aligns across 8 bases. The V and J ends lost 3 bases and 4 bases, in that order; junction bases with no gene match: 15. The CDR3 consists of 17 residues. Germline V gene lookup returns CDR1 SGHDT and CDR2 YYEEEE.

Details on this clonotype: Possible read error: a much larger clone is one base away. This chain connects TRBV2 to TRBJ1-1, with D perhaps matching TRBD1 (5 bases). The germline V gene encodes CDR1 SNHLY and CDR2 FYNNEI. The CDR3 contains 12 residues. Trimming pared 5 bases from V and 6 bases from J, leaving 10 bases between. CDR3 loop: CASSIWGPEAFF. The CDR3 DNA follows: TGTGCCAGCAGTATTTGGGGCCCTGAAGCTTTCTTT.

This clonotype was detected many times. The CDR3 spells CASSQKRRTEAFF. The CDR3 nucleotides read TGTGCCAGCAGCCAAAAGAGGCGCACTGAAGCTTTCTTT. The rearrangement joins TRBV3-1 to TRBJ1-1; D is unresolved. CDR1 and CDR2 (germline): LGHDT, YNNKEL (reference sequence). This CDR3 spans 13 amino acids. Trimming removed 2 bases at V and 4 bases at J, with 8 bases between.

In its sample, this clonotype was seen a few times. This chain links TRBV15 with TRBJ2-2; TRBD1 might be the D (6 bases). The germline gives CDR1 LNHNV, CDR2 YYDKDF (reference sequence). The length of the CDR3 is 15 residues. V was clipped by 5 bases and J by 1 base, with 11 bases between them. CDR3 sequence reads: CATSDTGLNTGELFF. In DNA, the CDR3 is TGTGCCACCAGCGATACAGGGTTGAACACCGGGGAGCTGTTTTTT. The whole variable domain, remainder taken from reference TRBV15 and TRBJ2-2, is DAMVIQNPRYQVTQFGKPVTLSCSQTLNHNVMYWYQQKSSQAPKLLFHYYDKDFNNEADTPDNFQSRRPNTSFCFLDIRSPGLGDTAMYLCATSDTGLNTGELFFGEGSRLTVL.

This chain uses TRBV18 with TRBJ1-1; D unresolved. V dropped 5 bases and J dropped 2 bases, with 15 bases sitting between them. This CDR3 region has 15 residues. CDR1 is KGHSH and CDR2 is LQKENI in the germline V gene. CDR3: CASSAFERENTEAFF. The CDR3 nucleotides read TGTGCCAGCTCAGCTTTCGAGAGGGAAAACACTGAAGCTTTCTTT.

This clonotype was seen repeatedly, ten times or more. The J gene is TRBJ2-1, the V gene TRBV18, with D possibly being TRBD1 (5 bases). CDR1 is KGHSH and CDR2 is LQKENI in the germline V gene. V was pared by 3 bases and J by 9 bases, with 9 bases between. The CDR3 is 12 amino acids. CDR3 nucleotides: TGTGCCAGCTCACCGGGAAGGGGTGAGCAGTTCTTC. It yields the protein CASSPGRGEQFF.

This clonotype was detected ten times or more. The CDR3 bases are TGTGCCAGCAGGGTAGGACTAGCGTCGAATGAGCAGTTCTTC. Translation gives CASRVGLASNEQFF. The chain has TRBV6-5 and TRBJ2-1, with 9 bases that match TRBD2. Unmatched junction bases numbered 7, after V lost 6 bases and J lost 7 bases. CDR3 length: 14 residues. CDR1 is MNHEY, CDR2 SVGAGI, per germline.

In regard to this clonotype: No DNA is shown, since the ends of the CDR3 on it are uncertain; the CDR3 is the one TCRdb lists. The V gene is TRBV7-2, the J gene TRBJ2-3; TRBD1, as called in the table, went unchecked against the DNA. Per the germline V gene, CDR1 is SGHTA and CDR2 is FQGNSA. The CDR3 is 19 amino acids long, termini counted. CDR3 in amino acids: CASSFYICSADRGADTQYF.

This clonotype was found many times. CDR3 protein: CAISGQTYTGELFF. CDR3 in DNA: TGTGCCATTAGCGGACAGACATACACCGGGGAGCTGTTTTTT. The rearrangement links TRBV11-3 to TRBJ2-2; D assignment may be TRBD1 or TRBD2 (6 bases each). From germline, CDR1 is SGHNT and CDR2 YENEEA. The CDR3 is made up of 14 amino acids. V dropped 10 bases and J dropped 3 bases, with 15 bases sitting between them.

This clonotype was seen at least ten times. This chain joins TRBV5-1 and TRBJ1-1; no clear D. Trimming pared 0 bases from V and 0 bases from J, leaving 6 bases between. The CDR3 is 14 amino acids. In germline, CDR1 is SGHRS, CDR2 YFSETQ. The CDR3 region is CASSLDGLNTEAFF. For the CDR3, the DNA is TGCGCCAGCAGCTTGGATGGTTTGAACACTGAAGCTTTCTTT.

This clonotype was counted many times. The rearrangement joins TRBV20-1 to TRBJ1-3, with D maybe TRBD1 (6 bases). CDR1 is DFQATT, CDR2 SNEGSKA, per germline (reference sequence). V lost 0 bases and J lost 0, with 15 bases in between. CDR3 size: 17 residues. In nucleotides, the CDR3 is TGCAGTGCTAGAGATGTTGACAGGAGGTCCTCTGGAAACACCATATATTTT. Residues: CSARDVDRRSSGNTIYF.

This clonotype showed up many times. V and J are TRBV20-1 and TRBJ2-3, with TRBD2 identical over 9 bases. J gave up 4 bases and V 1 base, and 6 bases lay outside the gene matches. CDR1 and CDR2 from the germline V gene are DFQATT and SNEGSKA (reference sequence). This CDR3 comprises 15 residues. The DNA for the CDR3 is TGCAGTGCTAGAGCCGGGACTAGCATCTCAGATACGCAGTATTTT. Translated: CSARAGTSISDTQYF.

Ten or more counts support this clonotype. The chain links TRBV6-5 to TRBJ1-6, with D possibly matching TRBD1 (5 bases). V was pared by 6 bases and J by 0 bases, with 12 bases between. Germline assignment: CDR1 MNHEY and CDR2 SVGAGI. This CDR3 comprises 16 residues. CDR3 bases: TGTGCCAGCAGCCGAGACAGCAGCTCCTATAATTCACCCCTCCACTTT. Its translation is CASSRDSSSYNSPLHF.

This clonotype was counted many times. V usage is TRBV12-3 or TRBV12-4 and J usage is TRBJ2-2; D uncertain. The germline V and J ends were trimmed by 2 bases and 7 bases, with 8 bases remaining between them. This CDR3 comprises 13 residues. DNA of the CDR3: TGTGCCAGCAGTTTAAAGAAAAGCGGGGAGCTGTTTTTT. Translation gives CASSLKKSGELFF.

This clonotype occurred many times. The rearrangement joins TRBV10-3 to TRBJ1-2; the D gene is possibly TRBD1 (6 bases). The CDR3 totals 14 residues. Germline V CDR1 and CDR2: ENHRY, SYGVKD. The ends were cut back, 4 bases at V and 3 bases at J, with 12 bases in the middle. The CDR3 DNA follows: TGTGCCATCAGTGTTGGGACAAGAGACTATGGCTACACCTTC. Protein product: CAISVGTRDYGYTF.

This clonotype was seen at least ten times. The chain joins TRBV20-1 to TRBJ1-4; D uncertain. Germline V gene sequence: CDR1 DFQATT, CDR2 SNEGSKA (reference sequence). The V gene lost 0 bases and the J gene lost 0 bases, with 5 bases spanning the gap. The CDR3 has 14 amino acids. In nucleotides, the CDR3 is TGCAGTGCTAGAGATATAGCAACTAATGAAAAACTGTTTTTT. Amino acids: CSARDIATNEKLFF.

V and J are TRBV10-3 and TRBJ1-2; D is unresolved. The V end was cut by 5 bases, the J end by 14 bases, with 21 bases between. Per the germline V gene, CDR1 is ENHRY and CDR2 is SYGVKD. CDR3 length: 13 residues. This CDR3 reads CAISLIQKGPETF. The CDR3 DNA is TGTGCCATCAGTCTGATACAGAAGGGCCCGGAAACCTTC.

This clonotype has a handful of counts. The chain joins TRBV3-1 to TRBJ2-1; 9 positions agree with TRBD2. Germline values: CDR1 LGHDT, CDR2 YNNKEL (reference sequence). The CDR3 is 17 amino acids. The V segment lost 1 base and the J segment 2 bases; nucleotides outside the gene matches: 6. The CDR3 region is CASSQVAAGGTYNEQFF. Here the CDR3 DNA reads TGTGCCAGCAGCCAAGTCGCAGCGGGGGGCACCTACAATGAGCAGTTCTTC.

This clonotype was seen many times. This chain links TRBV5-1 with TRBJ2-1; a possible D gene is TRBD2 (6 bases). Germline V CDR1 and CDR2: SGHRS, YFSETQ. The CDR3 runs 15 residues. Trimming left V 0 bases short and J 6 bases short, with 13 bases between. CDR3 sequence: CASSLGSGLANEQFF. In DNA, the CDR3 is TGCGCCAGCAGCTTGGGTAGCGGTTTGGCCAATGAGCAGTTCTTC.

This clonotype was observed many times. The chain couples TRBV20-1 to TRBJ1-1; D might be TRBD1 (5 bases). The germline CDR1 and CDR2 sequences are DFQATT and SNEGSKA (reference sequence). The CDR3 spans 13 residues. Trimming shortened V by 4 bases and J by 5 bases, and 14 bases separated the two germline ends. CDR3 coding DNA: TGCAGTGCTACTGCAGATTGGGGGACTGAAGCTTTCTTT. Its translation is CSATADWGTEAFF.

This clonotype was counted between two and nine times. In DNA form, the CDR3 reads TGCAGTGCCACGACCGGACAGGACCGCACAGATACGCAGTATTTT. Translating gives CSATTGQDRTDTQYF. J is TRBJ2-3 and V is TRBV20-1; 7 bases align to TRBD1. The CDR3 consists of 15 residues. J gave up 1 base and V 6 bases, and 10 bases lay outside the gene matches. Germline V gene lookup returns CDR1 DFQATT and CDR2 SNEGSKA (reference sequence).

This clonotype was counted ten times or more. The rearrangement uses TRBV7-9 and TRBJ2-5; the D is unclear. Germline V gene sequence: CDR1 SEHNR, CDR2 FQNEAQ (reference sequence). V lost 4 bases and J lost 4, with 13 bases in between. The CDR3 totals 14 residues. The CDR3 bases are TGTGCCAGCAGCTCATGGAACAGAGCAGAGACCCAGTACTTC. Translated: CASSSWNRAETQYF. Full variable domain (remainder filled in from reference TRBV7-9 and TRBJ2-5): DTGVSQNPRHKITKRGQNVTFRCDPISEHNRLYWYRQTLGQGPEFLTYFQNEAQLEKSRLLSDRFSAERPKGSFSTLEIQRTEQGDSAMYLCASSSWNRAETQYFGPGTRLLVL.

This clonotype was seen ten or more times. The chain carries TRBV7-2 and TRBJ1-4; unclear D gene. Germline CDR1 is SGHTA and CDR2 is FQGNSA. Trimming took off 3 bases at V and 4 bases at J, with 9 bases between the two ends. This CDR3 region has 14 residues. CDR3 region: CASSFAGFNEKLFF. The CDR3 bases are TGTGCCAGCAGCTTTGCGGGGTTTAATGAAAAACTGTTTTTT.

The sample holds many counts of this clonotype. The V call is TRBV5-1, the J call TRBJ2-7, with D tentatively TRBD1 (5 bases). This CDR3 has 14 residues. Trimming left V 4 bases short and J 6 bases short, with 17 bases between. Germline values: CDR1 SGHRS, CDR2 YFSETQ. The CDR3 DNA follows: TGCGCCAGCAGCAAGGACACATCCTTTGGCGAGCAGTACTTC. Amino acids: CASSKDTSFGEQYF.

This clonotype appeared many times. CDR3 sequence: CASGPLPGAQDTQYF. The CDR3 DNA is TGTGCCAGCGGGCCCCTTCCGGGGGCCCAAGATACGCAGTATTTT. The chain has TRBV7-8 and TRBJ2-3, with D possibly being TRBD1 or TRBD2 (6 bases each). This CDR3 contains 15 residues. V was pared by 8 bases and J by 5 bases, with 20 bases between. From germline, CDR1 is SGHVS and CDR2 FQNEAQ.

Ten or more counts support this clonotype. CDR3 nucleotides: TGCGCCAGCAGCTTATCGACAGGCACAGATACGCAGTATTTT. This encodes CASSLSTGTDTQYF. The chain joins TRBV5-1 to TRBJ2-3, with D maybe TRBD1 (5 bases). V was shortened by 2 bases and J by 1 base, with 8 bases between the two germline ends. The germline gives CDR1 SGHRS, CDR2 YFSETQ. This CDR3 comprises 14 residues. Supplemented by reference TRBV5-1 and TRBJ2-3, the full variable domain reads KAGVTQTPRYLIKTRGQQVTLSCSPISGHRSVSWYQQTPGQGLQFLFEYFSETQRNKGNFPGRFSGRQFSNSRSEMNVSTLELGDSALYLCASSLSTGTDTQYFGPGTRLTVL.

In this sample, this clonotype turned up many times. The CDR3 DNA is TGTGCCTGGAGTGTACAGTTAATTCAGTACTTC. Translation gives CAWSVQLIQYF. The gene calls are TRBV30 and TRBJ2-4; no reliable D call. CDR1 is GTSNPN and CDR2 is SVGIG in the germline V gene (reference sequence). This CDR3 is 11 amino acids long. The V gene lost 0 bases and the J gene lost 10 bases, with 7 bases spanning the gap.